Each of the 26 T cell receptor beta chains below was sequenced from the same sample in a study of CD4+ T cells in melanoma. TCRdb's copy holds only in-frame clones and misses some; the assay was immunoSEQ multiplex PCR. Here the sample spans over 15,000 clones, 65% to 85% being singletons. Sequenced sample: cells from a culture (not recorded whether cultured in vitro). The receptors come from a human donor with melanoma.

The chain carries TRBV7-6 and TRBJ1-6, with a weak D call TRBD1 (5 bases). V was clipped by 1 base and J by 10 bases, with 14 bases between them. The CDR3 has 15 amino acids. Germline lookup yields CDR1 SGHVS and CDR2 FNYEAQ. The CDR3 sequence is CASSLDPGGRSPLHF. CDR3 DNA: TGTGCCAGCAGCTTAGATCCGGGGGGAAGATCACCCCTCCACTTT. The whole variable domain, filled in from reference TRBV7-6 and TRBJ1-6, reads GAGVSQSPRYKVTKRGQDVALRCDPISGHVSLYWYRQALGQGPEFLTYFNYEAQQDKSGLPNDRFSAERPEGSISTLTIQRTEQRDSAMYRCASSLDPGGRSPLHFGNGTRLTVT.

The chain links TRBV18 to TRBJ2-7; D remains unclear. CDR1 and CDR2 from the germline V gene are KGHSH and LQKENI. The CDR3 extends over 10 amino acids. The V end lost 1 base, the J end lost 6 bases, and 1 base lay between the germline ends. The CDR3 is CASSPREQYF. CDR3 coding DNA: TGTGCCAGCTCACCACGCGAGCAGTACTTC.

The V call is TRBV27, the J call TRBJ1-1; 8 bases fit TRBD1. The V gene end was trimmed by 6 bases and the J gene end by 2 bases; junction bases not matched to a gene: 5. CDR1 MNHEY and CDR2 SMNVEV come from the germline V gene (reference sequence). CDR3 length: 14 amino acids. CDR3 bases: TGTGCCAGCAGGCGACAGGGGCCAAACACTGAAGCTTTCTTT. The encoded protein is CASRRQGPNTEAFF.

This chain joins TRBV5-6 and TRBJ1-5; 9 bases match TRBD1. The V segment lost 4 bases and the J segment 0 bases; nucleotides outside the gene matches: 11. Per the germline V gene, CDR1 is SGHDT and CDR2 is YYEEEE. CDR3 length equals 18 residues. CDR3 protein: CASSPARTGENSNQPQHF. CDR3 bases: TGTGCCAGCAGCCCGGCCCGGACAGGGGAAAATAGCAATCAGCCCCAGCATTTT.

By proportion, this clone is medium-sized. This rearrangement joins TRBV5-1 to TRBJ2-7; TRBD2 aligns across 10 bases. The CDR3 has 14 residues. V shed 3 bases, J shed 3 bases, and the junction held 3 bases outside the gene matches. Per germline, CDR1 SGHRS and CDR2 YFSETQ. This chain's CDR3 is CASSSIAGGYEQYF. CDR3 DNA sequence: TGCGCCAGCAGCTCCATAGCGGGGGGCTACGAGCAGTACTTC.

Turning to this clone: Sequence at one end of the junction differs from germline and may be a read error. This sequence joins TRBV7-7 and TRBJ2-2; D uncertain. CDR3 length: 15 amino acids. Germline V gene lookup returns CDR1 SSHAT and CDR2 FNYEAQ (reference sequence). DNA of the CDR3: TGTGCTAGCAGCCGGACGACCGGGAACACCGGGGAGCTGTTTTTT. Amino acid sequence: CASSRTTGNTGELFF.

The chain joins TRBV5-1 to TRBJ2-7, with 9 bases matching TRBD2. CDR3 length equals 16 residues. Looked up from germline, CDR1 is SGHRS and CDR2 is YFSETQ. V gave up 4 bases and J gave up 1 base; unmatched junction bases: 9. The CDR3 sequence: CASSPAGGRGSYEQYF. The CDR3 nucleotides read TGCGCCAGCAGCCCGGCGGGGGGGCGTGGGTCCTACGAGCAGTACTTC.

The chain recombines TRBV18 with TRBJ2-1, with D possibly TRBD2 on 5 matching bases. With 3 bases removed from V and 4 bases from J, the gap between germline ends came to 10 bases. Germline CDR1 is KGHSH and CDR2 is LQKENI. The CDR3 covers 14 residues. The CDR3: CASSPSDGYNEQFF. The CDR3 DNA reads TGTGCCAGCTCACCTAGCGATGGTTACAATGAGCAGTTCTTC. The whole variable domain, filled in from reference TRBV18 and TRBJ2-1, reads NAGVMQNPRHLVRRRGQEARLRCSPMKGHSHVYWYRQLPEEGLKFMVYLQKENIIDESGMPKERFSAEFPKEGPSILRIQQVVRGDSAAYFCASSPSDGYNEQFFGPGTRLTVL.

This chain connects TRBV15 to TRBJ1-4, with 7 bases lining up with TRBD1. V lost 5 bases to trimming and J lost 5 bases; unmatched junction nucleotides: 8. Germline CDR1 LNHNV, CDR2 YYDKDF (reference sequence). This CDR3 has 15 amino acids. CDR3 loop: CATSSGQPRNEKLFF. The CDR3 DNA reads TGTGCCACCAGCTCGGGACAGCCCCGCAATGAAAAACTGTTTTTT.

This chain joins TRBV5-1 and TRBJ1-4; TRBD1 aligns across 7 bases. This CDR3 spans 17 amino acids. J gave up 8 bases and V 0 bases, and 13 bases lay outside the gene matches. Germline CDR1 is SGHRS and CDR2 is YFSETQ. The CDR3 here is CASSLGLSGGRREKLFF. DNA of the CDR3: TGCGCCAGCAGCTTGGGACTCTCAGGGGGGAGACGGGAAAAACTGTTTTTT.

The CDR3 region has the DNA TGTGCCAACAACTTGCAAGGACTAGTCACAGATACGCAGTATTTT. It yields the protein CANNLQGLVTDTQYF. The chain recombines TRBV5-6 with TRBJ2-3; TRBD2 matches 7 bases. Germline V gene sequence: CDR1 SGHDT, CDR2 YYEEEE. This CDR3 is built from 15 residues. V trimming: 9 bases; J trimming: 2 bases; junction bases outside the gene matches: 12.

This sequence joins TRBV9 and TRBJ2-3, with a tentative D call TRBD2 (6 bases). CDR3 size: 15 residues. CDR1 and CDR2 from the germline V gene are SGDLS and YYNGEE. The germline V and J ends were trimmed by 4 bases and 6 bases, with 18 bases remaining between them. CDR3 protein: CASSPRTNLADTQYF. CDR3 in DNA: TGTGCCAGCAGCCCCCGGACTAATCTCGCGGATACGCAGTATTTT.

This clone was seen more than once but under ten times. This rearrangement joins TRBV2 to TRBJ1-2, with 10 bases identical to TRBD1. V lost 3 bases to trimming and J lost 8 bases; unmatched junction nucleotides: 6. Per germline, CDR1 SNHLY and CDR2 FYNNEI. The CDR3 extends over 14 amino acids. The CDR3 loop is CASSDPGQGPGYTF. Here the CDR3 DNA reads TGTGCCAGCAGTGATCCGGGACAGGGGCCCGGCTACACCTTC.

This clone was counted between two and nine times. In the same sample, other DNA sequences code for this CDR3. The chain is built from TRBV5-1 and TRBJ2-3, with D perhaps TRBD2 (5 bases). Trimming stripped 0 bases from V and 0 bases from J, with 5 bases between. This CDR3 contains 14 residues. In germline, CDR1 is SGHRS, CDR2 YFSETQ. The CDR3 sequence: CASSLGTSTDTQYF. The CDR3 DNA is TGCGCCAGCAGCTTGGGGACTAGCACAGATACGCAGTATTTT.

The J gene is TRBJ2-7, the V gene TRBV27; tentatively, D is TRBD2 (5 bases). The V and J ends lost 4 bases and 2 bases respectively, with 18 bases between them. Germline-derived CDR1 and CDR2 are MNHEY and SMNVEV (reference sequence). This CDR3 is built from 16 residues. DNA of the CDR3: TGTGCCAGCAGTTCCTCCCCAAAAAGCGGTACCTACGAGCAGTACTTC. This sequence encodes CASSSSPKSGTYEQYF.

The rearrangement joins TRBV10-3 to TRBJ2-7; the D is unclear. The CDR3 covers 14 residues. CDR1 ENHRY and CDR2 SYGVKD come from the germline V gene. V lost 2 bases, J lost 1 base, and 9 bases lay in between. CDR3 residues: CAISENTGSYEQYF. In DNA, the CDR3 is TGTGCCATCAGTGAGAATACCGGATCCTACGAGCAGTACTTC.

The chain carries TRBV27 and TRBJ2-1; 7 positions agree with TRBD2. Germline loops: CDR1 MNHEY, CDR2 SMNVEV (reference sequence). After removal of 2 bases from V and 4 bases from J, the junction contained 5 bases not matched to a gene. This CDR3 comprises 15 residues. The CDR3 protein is CASSLAGVGYNEQFF. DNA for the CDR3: TGTGCCAGCAGTTTAGCGGGGGTCGGGTACAATGAGCAGTTCTTC.

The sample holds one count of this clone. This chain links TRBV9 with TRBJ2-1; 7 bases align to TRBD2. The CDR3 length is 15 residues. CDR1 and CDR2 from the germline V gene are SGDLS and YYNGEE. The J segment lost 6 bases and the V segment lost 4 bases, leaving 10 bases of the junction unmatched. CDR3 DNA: TGTGCCAGCAGCTCCCGCGGGACGGGGGGCAATGAGCAGTTCTTC. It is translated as CASSSRGTGGNEQFF.

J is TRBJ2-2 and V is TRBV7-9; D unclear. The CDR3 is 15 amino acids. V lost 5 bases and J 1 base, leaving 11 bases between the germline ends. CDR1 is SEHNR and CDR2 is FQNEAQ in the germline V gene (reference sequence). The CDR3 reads CASSVGAQNTGELFF. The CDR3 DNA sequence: TGTGCCAGCAGCGTCGGTGCTCAGAACACCGGGGAGCTGTTTTTT. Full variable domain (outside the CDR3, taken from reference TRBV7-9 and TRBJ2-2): DTGVSQNPRHKITKRGQNVTFRCDPISEHNRLYWYRQTLGQGPEFLTYFQNEAQLEKSRLLSDRFSAERPKGSFSTLEIQRTEQGDSAMYLCASSVGAQNTGELFFGEGSRLTVL.

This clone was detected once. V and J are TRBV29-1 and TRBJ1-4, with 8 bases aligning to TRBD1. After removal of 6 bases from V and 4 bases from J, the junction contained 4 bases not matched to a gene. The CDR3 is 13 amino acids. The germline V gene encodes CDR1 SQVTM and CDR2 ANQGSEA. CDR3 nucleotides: TGCAGCGTACGACAGGGGATTAATGAAAAACTGTTTTTT. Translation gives CSVRQGINEKLFF.

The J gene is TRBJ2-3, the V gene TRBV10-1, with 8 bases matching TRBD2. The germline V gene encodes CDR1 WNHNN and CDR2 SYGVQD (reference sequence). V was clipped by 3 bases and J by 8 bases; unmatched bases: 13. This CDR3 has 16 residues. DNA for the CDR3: TGCGCCAGCAGTGATCTACGGGGGGGCTCCGCCGGTACGCAGTATTTT. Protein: CASSDLRGGSAGTQYF.

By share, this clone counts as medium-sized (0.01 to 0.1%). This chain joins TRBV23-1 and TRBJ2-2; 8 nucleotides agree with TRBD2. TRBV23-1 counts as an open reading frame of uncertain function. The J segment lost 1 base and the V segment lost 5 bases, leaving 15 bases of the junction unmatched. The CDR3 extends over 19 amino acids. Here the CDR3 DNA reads TGCGCCAGCAGTAAGGGTTGCAGGGCGGGGGGTGAGAACACCGGGGAGCTGTTTTTT. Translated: CASSKGCRAGGENTGELFF.

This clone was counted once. This CDR3 reads CASSLNYIGSTEAFF. The CDR3 bases are TGTGCCAGCAGTCTTAATTATATCGGGTCGACTGAAGCTTTCTTT. This chain joins TRBV2 and TRBJ1-1; D gene unclear. Germline V gene sequence: CDR1 SNHLY, CDR2 FYNNEI. V was shortened by 5 bases and J by 5 bases, with 18 bases between the two germline ends. CDR3 length equals 15 residues. Full variable domain (rest looked up from reference TRBV2 and TRBJ1-1): EPEVTQTPSHQVTQMGQEVILRCVPISNHLYFYWYRQILGQKVEFLVSFYNNEISEKSEIFDDQFSVERPDGSNFTLKIRSTKLEDSAMYFCASSLNYIGSTEAFFGQGTRLTVV.

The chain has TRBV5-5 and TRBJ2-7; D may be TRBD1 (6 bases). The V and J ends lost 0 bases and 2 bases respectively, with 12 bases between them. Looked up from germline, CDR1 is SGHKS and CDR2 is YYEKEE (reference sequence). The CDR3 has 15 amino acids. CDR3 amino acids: CASSLVWGLTYEQYF. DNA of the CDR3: TGTGCCAGCAGCTTGGTCTGGGGGCTGACCTACGAGCAGTACTTC. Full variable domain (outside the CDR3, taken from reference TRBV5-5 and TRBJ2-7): DAGVTQSPTHLIKTRGQQVTLRCSPISGHKSVSWYQQVLGQGPQFIFQYYEKEERGRGNFPDRFSARQFPNYSSELNVNALLLGDSALYLCASSLVWGLTYEQYFGPGTRLTVT.

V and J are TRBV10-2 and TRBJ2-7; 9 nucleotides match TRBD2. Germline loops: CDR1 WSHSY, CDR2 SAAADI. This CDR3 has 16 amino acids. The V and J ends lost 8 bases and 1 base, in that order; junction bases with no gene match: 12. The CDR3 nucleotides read TGCGCCAGCTCGGGAGGAGTAGCGGGGGCATCCTACGAGCAGTACTTC. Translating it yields CASSGGVAGASYEQYF.

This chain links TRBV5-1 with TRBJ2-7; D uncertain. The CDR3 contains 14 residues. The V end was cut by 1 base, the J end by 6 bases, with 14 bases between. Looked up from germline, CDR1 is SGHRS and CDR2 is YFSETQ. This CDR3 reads CASSLRGPQGEQYF. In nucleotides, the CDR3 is TGCGCCAGCAGCTTGAGAGGACCCCAAGGCGAGCAGTACTTC.